A selection of T cell receptor beta chains follows, all from one sample in a study of T cells in Graves' hyperthyroidism and ophthalmopathy. Each CDR3 protein is one row after TCRdb ran MiXCR on the multiplex PCR reads. The repertoire holds 200,000 to 250,000 distinct CDR3 sequences, with more than 15% as singletons. Material for sequencing was blood. The receptor source for this set is a man in his fifties or sixties with Graves' hyperthyroidism. CDR3s include the opening cysteine and the closing phenylalanine or tryptophan. The D gene is left open where the match is weak. Expanded clones are given a class, and other clones once, few, many or no size at all.

>TRBD2|TRBV28|many|TRBJ2-1
CASSFTGTSGRRGEQFF
TGTGCCAGCAGTTTCACAGGGACTAGCGGGAGGAGAGGTGAGCAGTTCTTC
>TRBD2|TRBV4-1|.|TRBJ2-5
CASSNTRASGRDYQETQYF
TGCGCCAGCAGCAACACAAGGGCTAGCGGGAGAGACTATCAAGAGACCCAGTACTTC
>.|TRBV12-3/TRBV12-4|many|TRBJ2-5
CASSLAFGQGGETQYF
TGTGCCAGCAGTTTAGCGTTTGGGCAGGGGGGCGAGACCCAGTACTTC
>.|TRBV12-3/TRBV12-4|many|TRBJ2-7
CASSLGSYEQYF
TGTGCCAGCAGCTTAGGGTCCTACGAGCAGTACTTC
>TRBD2|TRBV6-4|.|TRBJ2-3
CASSLSTSADTQYF
TGTGCCAGCTCCCTATCTACTAGCGCAGATACGCAGTATTTT
>TRBD1|TRBV9|.|TRBJ1-2
CASSQGGAFVYGYTF
TGTGCCAGCAGCCAGGGGGGGGCCTTCGTTTATGGCTACACCTTC
>.|TRBV7-9|many|TRBJ1-2
CASSTRTVEGYTF
TGTGCCAGCAGCACCCGGACAGTGGAAGGCTACACCTTC
>.|TRBV7-3|.|TRBJ1-5
CASSSDEDLTDTQHF
TGTGCCAGCAGCTCAGATGAGGACCTCACAGATACGCAGCATTTT
>.|TRBV3-1|few|TRBJ2-5
CASSQTPRGSETQYF
TGTGCCAGCAGCCAAACTCCGCGGGGTTCAGAGACCCAGTACTTC
>TRBD1|TRBV30|few|TRBJ2-3
CAWSGTGVTDTQYF
TGTGCCTGGTCCGGGACAGGCGTCACAGATACGCAGTATTTT
>TRBD2|TRBV6-5|many|TRBJ2-1
CASSYSRLAGAPNEQFF
TGTGCCAGCAGTTACTCGCGGCTAGCGGGAGCCCCCAATGAGCAGTTCTTC
>.|TRBV28|many|TRBJ2-1
CASSLPQLAGDNEQFF
TGTGCCAGCAGTTTACCCCAGTTGGCAGGCGACAATGAGCAGTTCTTC
>.|TRBV19|few|TRBJ2-1
CASGRTSYNEQFF
TGTGCCAGTGGGCGGACTTCCTACAATGAGCAGTTCTTC
>TRBD1|TRBV27|few|TRBJ1-6
CASRTGVPHNSPLHF
TGTGCCAGCAGAACAGGGGTCCCGCATAATTCACCCCTCCACTTT
>.|TRBV7-6|few|TRBJ2-7
CASSLNRDYEQYF
TGTGCCAGCAGCTTAAACAGGGACTACGAGCAGTACTTC
>TRBD2|TRBV20-1|.|TRBJ2-7
CSARDSGLAGGWQQYF
TGCAGTGCTAGAGATTCCGGACTAGCGGGTGGATGGCAGCAGTACTTC
>.|TRBV24-1|few|TRBJ1-3
CATSEKQGGTIYF
TGTGCCACCAGTGAGAAACAGGGAGGCACCATATATTTT
>TRBD1|TRBV7-9|.|TRBJ1-4
CASSPGQGLSNEKLFF
TGTGCCAGCAGCCCTGGACAGGGGTTATCTAATGAAAAACTGTTTTTT
>.|TRBV5-1|many|TRBJ1-1
CASQRGGGTEAFF
TGCGCCAGCCAGCGGGGCGGCGGCACTGAAGCTTTCTTT
>TRBD2|TRBV12-3/TRBV12-4|.|TRBJ2-7
CASSKALAGSEQYF
TGTGCCAGCAGCAAGGCGCTAGCGGGGAGTGAGCAGTACTTC